Listed below are T cell receptor beta chains from one sample, sequenced in a study of T cell responses to AZD1222 COVID-19 vaccine. The repertoire was sequenced with immunoSEQ multiplex PCR; TCRdb's copy has only in-frame clones and lacks some. The data hold 150,000 to 200,000 clones, with 94% observed a single time. Here the sequenced sample was peripheral blood, taken 28 days after the second AZD1222 dose. The receptors originated from an adult who received the AZD1222 COVID-19 vaccine. CDR3s include the opening cysteine and the closing phenylalanine or tryptophan. The order of the fields is clone size, D gene, V gene, J gene, CDR3 protein, CDR3 DNA. A D gene is named only where the DNA matches it firmly. The size entry is marked missing in some rows and otherwise reads once, few, many or a size class.

clone_size: NA; d_call: NA; v_call: TRBV11-2; j_call: TRBJ1-4; cdr3_aa: CASSFEGKLFF; cdr3_nt: TGTGCCAGCAGCTTCGAGGGAAAACTGTTTTTT
clone_size: NA; d_call: NA; v_call: TRBV14; j_call: TRBJ1-2; cdr3_aa: CASSQDTRSNYGYTF; cdr3_nt: TGTGCCAGCAGCCAAGACACGCGGAGTAACTATGGCTACACCTTC
clone_size: once; d_call: TRBD2; v_call: TRBV11-1; j_call: TRBJ2-1; cdr3_aa: CASSAHLAGVGNEQFF; cdr3_nt: TGTGCCAGCAGCGCCCACCTAGCGGGAGTGGGCAATGAGCAGTTCTTC
clone_size: NA; d_call: NA; v_call: TRBV18; j_call: TRBJ1-3; cdr3_aa: CASSPPSLSGNTIYF; cdr3_nt: TGTGCCAGCTCACCACCGAGTCTCTCTGGAAACACCATATATTTT
clone_size: NA; d_call: TRBD2; v_call: TRBV3-1/TRBV3-2; j_call: TRBJ2-1; cdr3_aa: CASSHGTSSEQFF; cdr3_nt: TGTGCCAGCAGCCACGGGACTAGCTCCGAGCAGTTCTTC
clone_size: NA; d_call: NA; v_call: TRBV7-9; j_call: TRBJ2-5; cdr3_aa: CASSFSGETQYF; cdr3_nt: TGTGCCAGCAGCTTTAGTGGGGAGACCCAGTACTTC
clone_size: NA; d_call: NA; v_call: TRBV7-9; j_call: TRBJ1-5; cdr3_aa: CASSLGGPNQPQHF; cdr3_nt: TGTGCCAGCAGCTTGGGGGGCCCCAATCAGCCCCAGCATTTT
clone_size: NA; d_call: NA; v_call: TRBV5-1; j_call: TRBJ2-7; cdr3_aa: CASAEGGRSYEQYF; cdr3_nt: TGCGCCAGCGCCGAGGGGGGTAGATCCTACGAGCAGTACTTC
clone_size: NA; d_call: NA; v_call: TRBV28; j_call: TRBJ1-1; cdr3_aa: CASKSPNTEAFF; cdr3_nt: TGTGCCAGCAAGTCCCCGAACACTGAAGCTTTCTTT
clone_size: NA; d_call: NA; v_call: TRBV12-5; j_call: TRBJ1-1; cdr3_aa: CASGPRRWGVETEAFF; cdr3_nt: TGTGCTAGTGGTCCCCGCCGTTGGGGGGTCGAGACTGAAGCTTTCTTT
clone_size: NA; d_call: NA; v_call: TRBV11-2; j_call: TRBJ2-2; cdr3_aa: CASSPRTRANTGELFF; cdr3_nt: TGTGCCAGCAGCCCCCGGACACGTGCGAACACCGGGGAGCTGTTTTTT
clone_size: NA; d_call: NA; v_call: TRBV4-1; j_call: TRBJ2-1; cdr3_aa: CASSHLLRGSSYNEQFF; cdr3_nt: TGCGCCAGCAGCCACCTACTCCGGGGCAGTTCCTACAATGAGCAGTTCTTC
clone_size: NA; d_call: TRBD2; v_call: TRBV4-2; j_call: TRBJ2-3; cdr3_aa: CASSQDGAGGPTDTQYF; cdr3_nt: TGTGCCAGCAGCCAAGACGGGGCGGGAGGCCCCACAGATACGCAGTATTTT
clone_size: NA; d_call: TRBD2; v_call: TRBV28; j_call: TRBJ2-1; cdr3_aa: CASTQLREGYNEQFF; cdr3_nt: TGTGCCAGCACCCAGTTGCGGGAGGGCTACAATGAGCAGTTCTTC
clone_size: NA; d_call: NA; v_call: TRBV5-1; j_call: TRBJ1-2; cdr3_aa: CASSLSGTSYGYTF; cdr3_nt: TGCGCCAGCAGCTTGAGTGGGACTAGCTATGGCTACACCTTC
clone_size: once; d_call: NA; v_call: TRBV6-1; j_call: TRBJ1-2; cdr3_aa: CASSEWEGPSYGYTF; cdr3_nt: TGTGCCAGCAGTGAATGGGAGGGGCCGAGCTATGGCTACACCTTC
clone_size: NA; d_call: TRBD1; v_call: TRBV27; j_call: TRBJ2-7; cdr3_aa: CASSFGTGGIYEQYF; cdr3_nt: TGTGCCAGCAGTTTCGGGACAGGGGGTATCTACGAGCAGTACTTC
clone_size: NA; d_call: NA; v_call: TRBV19; j_call: TRBJ2-1; cdr3_aa: CASSMGSVSYNEQFF; cdr3_nt: TGTGCCAGTAGTATGGGTAGTGTCTCCTACAATGAGCAGTTCTTC